A selection of T cell receptor beta chains follows, all from one sample in a study of identical twins. Each CDR3 protein is one row after TCRdb ran MiXCR on the 5' RACE reads. Found here are about 530,000 distinct CDR3 sequences, 20% to 25% of them singletons; the top ten hold approximately 0.48%. These data are also associated with another study on yellow fever vaccine responses in identical twins.

Material for sequencing was CD4+ T cells sorted from blood. The receptors derive from a woman between 18 and 29 years old in good health. CDR3s leave out the opening cysteine and the closing phenylalanine or tryptophan. Fields, in order: CDR3 protein, V gene, clone size, J gene. Only part of the rows carry a size: once, few, many, or a class if the clone is expanded.

ASSPGWDPGNEQF	TRBV11-3	NA	TRBJ2-1
ASSSLGTSGTYEQY	TRBV5-1	few	TRBJ2-7
ASSYTTPLNTGELF	TRBV6-2/TRBV6-3	few	TRBJ2-2
ATQRGAGLQGGYT	TRBV2	NA	TRBJ1-2
ATVGLGDTQY	TRBV12-3/TRBV12-4	few	TRBJ2-3
ASSLLGGRAADTQY	TRBV12-3/TRBV12-4	few	TRBJ2-3
ASSPTNSNTGELF	TRBV18	NA	TRBJ2-2
ASMIGTGEIMNTEAF	TRBV2	once	TRBJ1-1
ATSGSRDTSSYEQY	TRBV15	NA	TRBJ2-7
SAQRGGSQDEQY	TRBV20-1	NA	TRBJ2-7
ASSPVAGVADTQY	TRBV5-1	many	TRBJ2-3
ASTSGPTGELF	TRBV12-3/TRBV12-4	few	TRBJ2-2
ASSLGRDINTEAF	TRBV5-1	NA	TRBJ1-1
ASSPGHGNTEAF	TRBV5-1	NA	TRBJ1-1
ASNPWRGGYT	TRBV28	NA	TRBJ1-2
ASSPTGVGTDTQY	TRBV7-2	once	TRBJ2-3
AGGGRGYQETQY	TRBV28	NA	TRBJ2-5
SVEEARLRETF	TRBV29-1	few	TRBJ1-1
ASSFGLAGGRETQY	TRBV12-3/TRBV12-4	NA	TRBJ2-5
ASSQVAGNEQF	TRBV3-1	few	TRBJ2-1
ASSARQGLNTEAF	TRBV9	NA	TRBJ1-1
ASSEQGKTGANVLT	TRBV6-1	NA	TRBJ2-6
ASSLQGSAGYEQY	TRBV12-3/TRBV12-4	NA	TRBJ2-7
ASSPAETQY	TRBV28	NA	TRBJ2-5
SARDIRETGRQETQY	TRBV20-1	few	TRBJ2-5
ASSFYESGRATDTQY	TRBV6-5	few	TRBJ2-3
ASSPRSSGRVSGELF	TRBV7-2	NA	TRBJ2-2
ASSQRTGGTEQF	TRBV3-1	NA	TRBJ2-1
ASTGGGGNQPQH	TRBV28	few	TRBJ1-5
ASSLEYLQETQY	TRBV5-1	many	TRBJ2-5
AISETRTSGSTGELF	TRBV10-3	NA	TRBJ2-2
ASSLAGSTYNEQF	TRBV28	NA	TRBJ2-1
ASSLVRTAPTGELF	TRBV11-1	NA	TRBJ2-2
ASSPRGRTEAF	TRBV3-1	NA	TRBJ1-1
ASSEALRFAGSHNEQF	TRBV2	NA	TRBJ2-1
ASSRTVQQPQH	TRBV4-1	once	TRBJ1-5
ASTGQGDTGELF	TRBV19	few	TRBJ2-2
ASSYVRATENTEAF	TRBV6-5	NA	TRBJ1-1
SAPGLAHDNEQF	TRBV20-1	NA	TRBJ2-1
ASNLRALAGGAKNIQY	TRBV28	few	TRBJ2-4
ASRPGTDKNIQY	TRBV28	few	TRBJ2-4
ASSQAYPGQLNEKLF	TRBV4-1	NA	TRBJ1-4
SALKNTEAF	TRBV20-1	few	TRBJ1-1
ASSPPRGETQY	TRBV6-1	few	TRBJ2-5
ASSLAGLVTDTQY	TRBV12-3/TRBV12-4	NA	TRBJ2-3
ASSPGLAGAPYQETQY	TRBV4-1	NA	TRBJ2-5
ASRGTGVSYEQY	TRBV27	few	TRBJ2-7
ASSLGGTGFVFEQY	TRBV5-1	NA	TRBJ2-7
ASSQDLASGSMTGELF	TRBV4-2	NA	TRBJ2-2
ASSFGSWTREQDTQY	TRBV12-3/TRBV12-4	few	TRBJ2-3
SVVERVNNEQF	TRBV29-1	NA	TRBJ2-1
ASSYRRSAGGYGYT	TRBV7-9	NA	TRBJ1-2
ASKPPATSETQY	TRBV28	NA	TRBJ2-5
SASGGAAGELF	TRBV20-1	once	TRBJ2-2
ASSPLMGSTDTQY	TRBV18	NA	TRBJ2-3
ASSSNSRAAQY	TRBV5-6	NA	TRBJ2-3
ASSLGSRESY	TRBV7-9	NA	TRBJ2-7